This T cell receptor beta chain was sequenced during a study of blood T cell repertoires in COVID-19. The length of the CDR3 is 15 residues. The junction had 9 bases not matched to a gene; V was cut back by 7 bases and J by 5 bases. Germline-derived CDR1 and CDR2 are KGHDR and SFDVKD. Authors' data handling: Scientists estimated how many nucleated cells there were by amplifying reference gene primers. TCRdb's copy holds only in-frame clones and misses some; the assay was immunoSEQ multiplex PCR. The V and J calls and clone size come from that table; D and trimming were worked out from the DNA. The table shows around 100,000 clones, with just over 90% occurring only once.

The chain is built from TRBV24-1 and TRBJ1-4; 7 nucleotides agree with TRBD1. The sequencing sample was made of peripheral blood. The TCR was taken from a man aged 50 to 60 with acute or convalescent COVID-19. Here the CDR3 reads CATRHTGALNEKLFF. Here the CDR3 DNA reads TGTGCCACCAGGCACACAGGGGCCCTCAATGAAAAACTGTTTTTT.